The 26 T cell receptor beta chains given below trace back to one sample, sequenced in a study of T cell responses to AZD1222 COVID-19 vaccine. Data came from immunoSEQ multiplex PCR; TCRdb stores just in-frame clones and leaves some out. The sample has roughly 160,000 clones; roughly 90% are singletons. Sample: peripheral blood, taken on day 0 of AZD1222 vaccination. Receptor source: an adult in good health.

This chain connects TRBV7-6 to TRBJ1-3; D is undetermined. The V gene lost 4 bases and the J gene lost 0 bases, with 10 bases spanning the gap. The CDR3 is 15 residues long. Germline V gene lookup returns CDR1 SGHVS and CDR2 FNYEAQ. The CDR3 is CASSYDLSSGNTIYF. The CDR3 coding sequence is TGTGCCAGCAGCTATGACCTGAGCTCTGGAAACACCATATATTTT.

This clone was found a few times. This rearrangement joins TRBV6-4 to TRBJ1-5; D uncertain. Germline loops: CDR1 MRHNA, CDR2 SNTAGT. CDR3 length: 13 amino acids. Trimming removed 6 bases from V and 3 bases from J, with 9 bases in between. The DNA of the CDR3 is TGTGCCAGCAGCCGGGATCTCAATCAGCCCCAGCATTTT. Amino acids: CASSRDLNQPQHF.

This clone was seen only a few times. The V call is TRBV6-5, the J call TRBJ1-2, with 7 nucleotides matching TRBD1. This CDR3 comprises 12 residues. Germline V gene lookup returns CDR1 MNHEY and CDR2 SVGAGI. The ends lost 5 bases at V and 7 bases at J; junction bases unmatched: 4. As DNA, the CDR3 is TGTGCCAGCAGTCCCGGGACAGCTGGCTACACCTTC. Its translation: CASSPGTAGYTF.

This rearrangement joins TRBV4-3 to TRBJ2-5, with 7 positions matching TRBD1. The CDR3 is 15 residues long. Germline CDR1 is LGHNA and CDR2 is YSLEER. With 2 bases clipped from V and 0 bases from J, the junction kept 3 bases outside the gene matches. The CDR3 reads CASSQRDRDQETQYF. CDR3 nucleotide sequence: TGCGCCAGCAGCCAACGCGACAGGGACCAAGAGACCCAGTACTTC.

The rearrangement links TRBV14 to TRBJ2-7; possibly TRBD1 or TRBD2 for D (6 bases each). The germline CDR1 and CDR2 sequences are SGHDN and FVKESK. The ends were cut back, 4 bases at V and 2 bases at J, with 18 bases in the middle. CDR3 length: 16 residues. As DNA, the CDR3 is TGTGCCAGCAGCCGAGATCTCGGGGGCCGAACCTACGAGCAGTACTTC. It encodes CASSRDLGGRTYEQYF.

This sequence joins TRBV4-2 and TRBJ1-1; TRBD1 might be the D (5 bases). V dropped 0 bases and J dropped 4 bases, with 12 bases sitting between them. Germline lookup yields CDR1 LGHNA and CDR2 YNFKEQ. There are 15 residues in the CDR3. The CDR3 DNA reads TGTGCCAGCAGCCAAGATGTGGAAAGGGGCACTGAAGCTTTCTTT. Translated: CASSQDVERGTEAFF.

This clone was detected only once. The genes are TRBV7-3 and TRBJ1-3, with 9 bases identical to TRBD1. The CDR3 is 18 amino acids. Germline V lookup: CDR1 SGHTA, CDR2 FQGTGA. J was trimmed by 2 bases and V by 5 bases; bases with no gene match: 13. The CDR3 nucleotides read TGTGCCAGCAGCCTGACCGGGACAGGGATAATCGCTGGAAACACCATATATTTT. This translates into CASSLTGTGIIAGNTIYF.

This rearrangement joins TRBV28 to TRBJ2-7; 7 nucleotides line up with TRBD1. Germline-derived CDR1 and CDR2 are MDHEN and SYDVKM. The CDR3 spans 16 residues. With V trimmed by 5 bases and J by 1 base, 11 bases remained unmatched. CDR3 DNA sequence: TGTGCCAGCAGTGAGACAGGGAAAATCGGTTCCTACGAGCAGTACTTC. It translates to CASSETGKIGSYEQYF.

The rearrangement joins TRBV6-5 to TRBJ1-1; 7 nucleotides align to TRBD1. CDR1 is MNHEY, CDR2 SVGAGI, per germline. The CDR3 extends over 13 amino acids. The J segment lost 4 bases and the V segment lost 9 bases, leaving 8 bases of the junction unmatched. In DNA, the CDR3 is TGTGCCAGTGGACAGGAATGGAGCACTGAAGCTTTCTTT. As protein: CASGQEWSTEAFF.

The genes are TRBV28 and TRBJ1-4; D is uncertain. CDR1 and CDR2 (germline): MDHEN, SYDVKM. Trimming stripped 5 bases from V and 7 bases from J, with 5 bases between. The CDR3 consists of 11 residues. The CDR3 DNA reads TGTGCCAGCAGTACAGTTGAAAAACTGTTTTTT. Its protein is CASSTVEKLFF.

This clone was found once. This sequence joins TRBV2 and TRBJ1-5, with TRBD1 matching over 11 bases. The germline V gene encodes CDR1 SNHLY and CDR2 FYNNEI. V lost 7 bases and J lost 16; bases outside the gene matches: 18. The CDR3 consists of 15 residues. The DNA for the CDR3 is TGTGCCAGCACCGAGTGGGACAGGGGGTCATCAGCCCCACATTTT. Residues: CASTEWDRGSSAPHF.

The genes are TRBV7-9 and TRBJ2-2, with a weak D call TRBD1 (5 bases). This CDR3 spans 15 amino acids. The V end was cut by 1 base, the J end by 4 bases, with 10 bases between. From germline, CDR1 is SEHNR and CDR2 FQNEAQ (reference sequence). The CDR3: CASSLERGSTGELFF. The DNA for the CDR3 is TGTGCCAGCAGCTTAGAAAGGGGTAGCACCGGGGAGCTGTTTTTT.

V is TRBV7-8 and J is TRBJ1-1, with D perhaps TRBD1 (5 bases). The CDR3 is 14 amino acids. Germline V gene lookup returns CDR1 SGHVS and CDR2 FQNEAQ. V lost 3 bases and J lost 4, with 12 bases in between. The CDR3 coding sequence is TGTGCCAGCAGCTTGATCCTTGGGGGCACTGAAGCTTTCTTT. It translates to CASSLILGGTEAFF.

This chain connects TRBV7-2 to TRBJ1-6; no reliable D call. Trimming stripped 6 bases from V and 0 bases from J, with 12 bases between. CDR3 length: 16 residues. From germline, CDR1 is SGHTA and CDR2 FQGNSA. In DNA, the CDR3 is TGTGCCAGCAGGCCGGATGCGGGCTCCTATAATTCACCCCTCCACTTT. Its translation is CASRPDAGSYNSPLHF.

The CDR3, as DNA: TGTGCCAGCAGCTCCCGTGGGACAGTTGGGGCCAACGTCCTGACTTTC. This sequence encodes CASSSRGTVGANVLTF. The V gene is TRBV7-2, the J gene TRBJ2-6; 7 bases agree with TRBD1. V lost 4 bases, J lost 3 bases, and 6 bases stayed unmatched. The CDR3 runs to 16 residues. Germline V gene lookup returns CDR1 SGHTA and CDR2 FQGNSA.

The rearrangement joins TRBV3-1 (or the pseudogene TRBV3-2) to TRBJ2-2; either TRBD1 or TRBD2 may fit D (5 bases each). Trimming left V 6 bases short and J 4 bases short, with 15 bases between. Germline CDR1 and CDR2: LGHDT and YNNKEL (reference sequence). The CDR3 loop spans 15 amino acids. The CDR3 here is CASRGSGAFTGELFF. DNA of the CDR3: TGTGCCAGCAGGGGGTCCGGGGCTTTCACCGGGGAGCTGTTTTTT.

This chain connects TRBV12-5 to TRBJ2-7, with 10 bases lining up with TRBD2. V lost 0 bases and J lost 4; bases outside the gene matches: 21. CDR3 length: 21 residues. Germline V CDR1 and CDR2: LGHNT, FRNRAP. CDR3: CASGLVRRESAGGPDRYEQYF. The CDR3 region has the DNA TGTGCTAGTGGTTTGGTACGAAGGGAGTCAGCGGGAGGGCCCGATCGATACGAGCAGTACTTC.

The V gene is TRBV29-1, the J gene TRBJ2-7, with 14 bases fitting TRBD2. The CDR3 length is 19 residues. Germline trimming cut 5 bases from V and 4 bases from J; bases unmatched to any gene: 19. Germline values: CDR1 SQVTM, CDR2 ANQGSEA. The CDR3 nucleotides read TGCAGCGTTCGGCCCGAATCGGAGACTAGCGGGAGGGCCTTATACGAGCAGTACTTC. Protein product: CSVRPESETSGRALYEQYF.

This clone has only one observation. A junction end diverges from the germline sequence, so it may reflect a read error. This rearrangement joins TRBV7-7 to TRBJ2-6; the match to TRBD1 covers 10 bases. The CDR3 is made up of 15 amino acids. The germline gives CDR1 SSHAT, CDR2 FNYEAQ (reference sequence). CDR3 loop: CASSTGTGAANVLTF. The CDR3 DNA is TGTGCTAGCAGCACCGGGACAGGGGCAGCCAACGTCCTGACTTTC.

CDR3 bases: TGTGCCAGCAGCTCGGACAGGAACACTGAAGCTTTCTTT. It is translated as CASSSDRNTEAFF. The chain has TRBV11-2 and TRBJ1-1; possibly TRBD1 for D (6 bases). V lost 4 bases, J lost 1 base, and 7 bases lay in between. In germline, CDR1 is SGHAT, CDR2 FQNNGV. This CDR3 is 13 amino acids long.

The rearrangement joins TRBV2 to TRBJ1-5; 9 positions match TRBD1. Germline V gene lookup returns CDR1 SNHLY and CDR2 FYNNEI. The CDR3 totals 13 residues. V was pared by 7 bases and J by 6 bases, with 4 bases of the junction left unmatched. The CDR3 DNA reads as TGTGCCAGCAACAGGGGGCCCAGTCAGCCCCAGCATTTT. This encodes CASNRGPSQPQHF.

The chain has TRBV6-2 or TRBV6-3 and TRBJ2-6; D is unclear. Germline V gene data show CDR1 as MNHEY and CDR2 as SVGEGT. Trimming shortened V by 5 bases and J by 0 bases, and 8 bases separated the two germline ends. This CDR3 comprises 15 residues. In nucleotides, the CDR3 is TGTGCCAGCAGTCTCAGAGGCTCTGGGGCCAACGTCCTGACTTTC. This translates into CASSLRGSGANVLTF.

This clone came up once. CDR3 region: CASSLVEDLRPQHF. CDR3 DNA: TGTGCCAGCAGTTTGGTAGAGGACCTTCGACCCCAGCATTTT. The chain joins TRBV28 to TRBJ1-5; D is unclear. The germline CDR1 and CDR2 sequences are MDHEN and SYDVKM. This CDR3 contains 14 residues. Trimming took 3 bases from V and 10 from J, leaving 16 bases between them.

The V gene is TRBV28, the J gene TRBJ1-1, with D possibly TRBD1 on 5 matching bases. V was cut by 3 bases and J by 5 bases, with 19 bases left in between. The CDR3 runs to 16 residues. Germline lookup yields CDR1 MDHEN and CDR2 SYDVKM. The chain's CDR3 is CASSLPWDDQETEAFF. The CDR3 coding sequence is TGTGCCAGCAGTTTGCCCTGGGACGACCAGGAGACTGAAGCTTTCTTT.

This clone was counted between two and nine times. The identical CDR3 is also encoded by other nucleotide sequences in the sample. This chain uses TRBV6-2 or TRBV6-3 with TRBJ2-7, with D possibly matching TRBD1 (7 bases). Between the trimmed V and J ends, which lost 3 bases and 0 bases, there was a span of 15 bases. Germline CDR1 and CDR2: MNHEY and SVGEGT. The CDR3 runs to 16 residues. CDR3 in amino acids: CASSYRAGTASYEQYF. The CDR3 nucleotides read TGTGCCAGCAGTTATCGGGCGGGGACAGCCTCCTACGAGCAGTACTTC.

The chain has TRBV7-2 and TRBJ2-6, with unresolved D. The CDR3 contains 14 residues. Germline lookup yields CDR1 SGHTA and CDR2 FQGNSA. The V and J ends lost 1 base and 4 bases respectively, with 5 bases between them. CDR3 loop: CASSLGSGANVLTF. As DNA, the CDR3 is TGTGCCAGCAGCTTAGGATCAGGGGCCAACGTCCTGACTTTC.